These 21 T cell receptor beta chains share one sample of origin, sequenced in a study of blood T cell repertoires in COVID-19. The table came from immunoSEQ multiplex PCR; TCRdb's copy has only in-frame clones and leaves some out. The sample holds about 87,000 clones, approximately 83% seen once. The sequenced sample consisted of peripheral blood. All receptors come from a woman aged 70-85 years with acute or convalescent COVID-19.

The gene calls are TRBV7-8 and TRBJ1-2; D unclear. The germline V and J ends were trimmed by 5 bases and 2 bases, with 12 bases remaining between them. This CDR3 has 14 residues. Germline CDR1 and CDR2: SGHVS and FQNEAQ. The CDR3 protein is CASSADGVNYGYTF. The CDR3 DNA follows: TGTGCCAGCAGCGCCGACGGAGTCAACTATGGCTACACCTTC.

The chain carries TRBV6-5 and TRBJ1-1; 7 bases align to TRBD1. Trimming at V came to 8 bases and at J to 6 bases, leaving 6 bases not matched to a gene. The CDR3 runs to 12 residues. The germline gives CDR1 MNHEY, CDR2 SVGAGI. The CDR3 here is CASESTGSEAFF. The DNA of the CDR3 is TGTGCCAGCGAATCGACAGGGTCTGAAGCTTTCTTT.

V usage is TRBV5-1 and J usage is TRBJ1-4; D unclear. Germline V gene data show CDR1 as SGHRS and CDR2 as YFSETQ. This CDR3 has 17 amino acids. The V gene lost 0 bases and the J gene lost 7 bases, with 19 bases spanning the gap. CDR3 DNA sequence: TGCGCCAGCAGCTTGGGGCCAGAGCCGGAGGTTTTTGAAAAACTGTTTTTT. Protein sequence: CASSLGPEPEVFEKLFF.

This chain joins TRBV14 and TRBJ1-1, with D perhaps TRBD1 (5 bases). Germline-derived CDR1 and CDR2 are SGHDN and FVKESK. CDR3 length: 12 residues. Between the trimmed V and J ends, which lost 3 bases and 11 bases, there was a span of 13 bases. The CDR3 bases are TGTGCCAGCAGCCAGGCAGGGAGGATGGCTTTCTTT. It codes for CASSQAGRMAFF.

V is TRBV4-2 and J is TRBJ2-5, with 7 bases matching TRBD2. The ends lost 2 bases at V and 4 bases at J; junction bases unmatched: 1. The germline CDR1 and CDR2 sequences are LGHNA and YNFKEQ. The CDR3 runs 13 residues. In DNA form, the CDR3 reads TGTGCCAGCAGCCAAACGGGGGGAGAGACCCAGTACTTC. Translation: CASSQTGGETQYF.

V usage is TRBV11-1 and J usage is TRBJ1-4; D uncertain. The germline V and J ends were trimmed by 1 base and 0 bases, with 9 bases remaining between them. Germline CDR1 is SGHAT and CDR2 is FQDESV (reference sequence). The CDR3 is made up of 16 amino acids. CDR3 in amino acids: CASSLVGRPTNEKLFF. The CDR3 DNA is TGTGCCAGCAGCTTAGTTGGCCGCCCAACTAATGAAAAACTGTTTTTT. The full variable domain, rest sourced from reference TRBV11-1 and TRBJ1-4, is EAEVAQSPRYKITEKSQAVAFWCDPISGHATLYWYRQILGQGPELLVQFQDESVVDDSQLPKDRFSAERLKGVDSTLKIQPAELGDSAMYLCASSLVGRPTNEKLFFGSGTQLSVL.

The genes are TRBV9 and TRBJ2-7, with D possibly matching TRBD1 (6 bases). CDR3 length equals 13 residues. Germline lookup yields CDR1 SGDLS and CDR2 YYNGEE. The ends were cut back, 5 bases at V and 0 bases at J, with 9 bases in the middle. CDR3 sequence: CASSTGSSYEQYF. CDR3 nucleotide sequence: TGTGCCAGCAGTACAGGGAGCTCCTACGAGCAGTACTTC.

The J gene is TRBJ2-7, the V gene TRBV5-1, with 10 bases identical to TRBD1. The CDR3 runs to 16 residues. J was trimmed by 3 bases and V by 2 bases; bases with no gene match: 8. CDR1 and CDR2 (germline): SGHRS, YFSETQ. As DNA, the CDR3 is TGCGCCAGCAGCTTCTCCCCGGGACAGGGGAACTACGAGCAGTACTTC. This sequence encodes CASSFSPGQGNYEQYF.

This chain uses TRBV7-3 with TRBJ2-2, with a tentative D call TRBD1 (6 bases). The CDR3 runs to 16 residues. Trimming shortened V by 5 bases and J by 3 bases, and 16 bases separated the two germline ends. Per germline, CDR1 SGHTA and CDR2 FQGTGA. For the CDR3, the DNA is TGTGCCAGCAGCCTCCTGGACAGCGTATACACCGGGGAGCTGTTTTTT. Translating it yields CASSLLDSVYTGELFF.

The chain combines TRBV12-3 or TRBV12-4 with TRBJ1-1, with D unclear. The CDR3 totals 13 residues. V gave up 5 bases and J gave up 0 bases, with 7 bases separating them. The CDR3, as DNA: TGTGCCAGCAGTGCTGGCTTGAACACTGAAGCTTTCTTT. Translated, it gives CASSAGLNTEAFF.

J is TRBJ2-2 and V is TRBV19; 8 nucleotides line up with TRBD2. Trimming removed 5 bases from V and 5 bases from J; junction bases left unmatched: 4. This CDR3 has 14 amino acids. Germline V CDR1 and CDR2: LNHDA, SQIVND (reference sequence). DNA of the CDR3: TGTGCCAGTAGTGGTAGCGGGGCAACCGGGGAGCTGTTTTTT. Encoded protein: CASSGSGATGELFF.

As concerns this clone: One end of the junction is discordant with germline, which a read error may explain. This sequence joins TRBV19 and TRBJ1-4, with 8 bases that match TRBD1. The CDR3 spans 14 residues. In germline, CDR1 is LNHDA, CDR2 SQIVND (reference sequence). The CDR3 is CASSIQGANEKLFF. The CDR3 nucleotides read TGTGCCAGTAGTATTCAGGGGGCTAACGAAAAACTGTTTTTT.

The gene calls are TRBV28 and TRBJ1-1; D is undetermined. The CDR3 consists of 15 residues. Germline V gene data show CDR1 as MDHEN and CDR2 as SYDVKM. Trimming stripped 3 bases from V and 3 bases from J, with 14 bases between. The CDR3 DNA reads TGTGCCAGCAGTTTGGCAGGAGGTGGGGACACTGAAGCTTTCTTT. Residues: CASSLAGGGDTEAFF.

In this sample, this clone turned up a few times. The chain uses TRBV14 and TRBJ1-2; D is unclear. Germline values: CDR1 SGHDN, CDR2 FVKESK. The V and J ends lost 2 bases and 4 bases respectively, with 11 bases between them. This CDR3 is built from 14 residues. The CDR3 nucleotides read TGTGCCAGCAGCCAATACACAGACATCTATGGCTACACCTTC. Encoded protein: CASSQYTDIYGYTF.

CDR3: CASSPPPGNTIYF. The CDR3 DNA follows: TGTGCCAGCAGCCCCCCCCCGGGAAACACCATATATTTT. The chain combines TRBV11-3 with TRBJ1-3; D is ambiguous. The V gene's germline CDR1 is SGHNT and CDR2 YENEEA. V lost 5 bases to trimming and J lost 4 bases, with 9 bases between them. This CDR3 is 13 amino acids long.

The chain joins TRBV15 to TRBJ1-5; D unresolved. This CDR3 comprises 12 residues. The ends were cut back, 3 bases at V and 4 bases at J, with 4 bases in the middle. CDR1 is LNHNV and CDR2 is YYDKDF in the germline V gene (reference sequence). The CDR3 reads CATSSLNQPQHF. CDR3 in DNA: TGTGCCACCAGCAGCCTTAATCAGCCCCAGCATTTT.

The chain recombines TRBV19 with TRBJ1-4; 7 bases are a match to TRBD1. The CDR3 contains 14 residues. Germline assignment: CDR1 LNHDA and CDR2 SQIVND (reference sequence). V lost 4 bases, J lost 7 bases, and 6 bases stayed unmatched. The CDR3 DNA reads as TGTGCCAGTAGTACGGGACAGTCAGTTGAAAAACTGTTTTTT. Its protein is CASSTGQSVEKLFF.

The chain is built from TRBV7-3 and TRBJ2-2; the match to TRBD2 covers 12 bases. This CDR3 contains 17 residues. Germline assignment: CDR1 SGHTA and CDR2 FQGTGA. V gave up 4 bases and J gave up 4 bases; unmatched junction bases: 7. The CDR3 region has the DNA TGTGCCAGCAGCTCCGCTAGCGGGGGGGCTTCCACCGGGGAGCTGTTTTTT. Translation gives CASSSASGGASTGELFF.

This clone came up a few times. The chain has TRBV5-1 and TRBJ2-2; TRBD1 matches 12 bases. The CDR3 runs to 16 residues. CDR1 and CDR2 (germline): SGHRS, YFSETQ. V shed 6 bases, J shed 4 bases, and the junction held 7 bases outside the gene matches. This chain's CDR3 is CASKKGGQGATGELFF. The DNA of the CDR3 is TGCGCCAGCAAAAAGGGGGGACAGGGGGCCACCGGGGAGCTGTTTTTT.

This chain links TRBV7-8 with TRBJ1-2; D uncertain. V was trimmed by 5 bases and J by 7 bases, leaving 17 bases between them. The CDR3 covers 14 residues. The germline CDR1 and CDR2 sequences are SGHVS and FQNEAQ. The CDR3 sequence: CASSPNTIGFGYTF. Here the CDR3 DNA reads TGTGCCAGCAGCCCGAATACTATCGGGTTTGGCTACACCTTC.

This sequence joins TRBV6-4 and TRBJ2-1, with 10 bases that match TRBD2. Trimming removed 2 bases from V and 7 bases from J; junction bases left unmatched: 8. This CDR3 is built from 16 residues. CDR1 is MRHNA and CDR2 is SNTAGT in the germline V gene. The CDR3 here is CASSDVGTSVLNEQFF. Here the CDR3 DNA reads TGTGCCAGCAGTGACGTAGGGACTAGCGTGTTGAATGAGCAGTTCTTC.